The clone carrying this T cell receptor (beta chain) was found once. Its target is not known. Primers used in a second PCR of about 7 to 11 cycles were a sample-barcoded 5' primer and a J-beta primer mix. Via MiXCR, TCRdb re-called the 5' RACE reads, giving one row per CDR3 protein. Seen here are about 1.8 million distinct CDR3 sequences, around 48% observed once, and the top ten hold roughly 2.1%. This sample is part of a study of blood T cells in healthy people across ages. Study-level results: TCR beta diversity correlated strongly with naive T cell percentage. Per-million-T-cell TCR beta diversity fell roughly linearly with age. Leaving the PBMCs unsorted stopped any conclusive comparison of naive versus antigen-experienced cells. Naive CD4+ cell counts and diversity both ran higher in long-lived than in aged donors.

The V end lost 6 bases, the J end lost 6 bases, and 18 bases lay between the germline ends. Germline V gives CDR1 MNHEY, CDR2 SVGAGI. CDR3 length: 15 amino acids. The specimen was blood. The chain employs TRBV6-5 and TRBJ2-1; D ambiguous. The receptor was derived from a middle-aged woman in good health. CDR3 nucleotide sequence: TGTGCCAGCAGACCATTCCGGCGGTCTACCAATGAGCAGTTCTTC. Translated, it gives CASRPFRRSTNEQFF.